The rows below give T cell receptor beta chains drawn from one sample of a study of T cell responses to AZD1222 COVID-19 vaccine. Assay used: immunoSEQ multiplex PCR; TCRdb lists only in-frame clones, some missing. The data show 80,000 or so clones, approximately 91% seen once. This specimen was peripheral blood, taken on day 0 of AZD1222 vaccination. Source of these receptors: an adult in good health. CDR3s include the opening cysteine and the closing phenylalanine or tryptophan. A D gene is named only where the DNA matches it firmly. Clone size, where shown, is once, few, many, or a class for clones that have expanded.

TRBV7-2,TRBJ1-5,TRBD1,NA,TGTGCCAGCAGCTTAGCCTCAGGGGGAAGTCAGCCCCAGCATTTT,CASSLASGGSQPQHF
TRBV6-1,TRBJ2-2,TRBD2,NA,TGTGCCAGCAGTGACACTAGCGGGGCGAACACCGGGGAGCTGTTTTTT,CASSDTSGANTGELFF
TRBV7-2,TRBJ2-1,TRBD2,NA,TGTGCCAGCAGCTTAGCGGCGGCGGGGGGGCCCCATGAGCAGTTCTTC,CASSLAAAGGPHEQFF
TRBV5-6,TRBJ1-3,NA,NA,TGTGCCAGCAGCTTGGCCCGTGGAGACACCATATATTTT,CASSLARGDTIYF
TRBV10-3,TRBJ1-1,NA,NA,TGTGCCACTTCACAGGAAATGAACACTGAAGCTTTCTTT,CATSQEMNTEAFF
TRBV29-1,TRBJ2-3,NA,NA,TGCAGCGTACCGACGGGGGCTGGAGATACGCAGTATTTT,CSVPTGAGDTQYF
TRBV29-1,TRBJ2-7,TRBD1,NA,TGCAGCGTGCTTGCCGGGACAGGAGCCTACGAGCAGTACTTC,CSVLAGTGAYEQYF
TRBV4-3,TRBJ1-4,NA,NA,TGCGCCAGCAGCCAAGATCCCCGTTCCAGTAATAATGAAAAACTGTTTTTT,CASSQDPRSSNNEKLFF
TRBV21-1,TRBJ1-2,NA,NA,TGTGCCAGCAGCAAGGTAAGAGGCTACACCTTC,CASSKVRGYTF
TRBV3-1/TRBV3-2,TRBJ2-7,TRBD1,NA,TGTGCCAGCAGCCAAGGGACAGGGGGCTTCGAGCAGTACTTC,CASSQGTGGFEQYF
TRBV11-2,TRBJ2-1,TRBD1,NA,TGTGCCAGCAGTCCTACCCGGGACAGGGGCAATGAGCAGTTCTTC,CASSPTRDRGNEQFF
TRBV29-1,TRBJ2-2,NA,NA,TGCAGCGCCCACAGGGTGGAGGCCGGGGAGCTGTTTTTT,CSAHRVEAGELFF
TRBV5-6,TRBJ2-5,NA,NA,TGTGCCAGCAGCTCCACAGGTGGGGTCAGGGAGACCCAGTACTTC,CASSSTGGVRETQYF
TRBV7-7,TRBJ2-7,TRBD2,NA,TGTGCTAGCAGCCCAGACCCCCCAGCGGGGGATTCCTACGAGCAGTACTTC,CASSPDPPAGDSYEQYF
TRBV19,TRBJ2-3,NA,NA,TGTGCCAGTAGGACACAGGGCCATAGCACAGATACGCAGTATTTT,CASRTQGHSTDTQYF
TRBV3-1/TRBV3-2,TRBJ2-5,NA,NA,TGTGCCCGCGGGGTGGGGGGCCCAATCCAAGAGACCCAGTACTTC,CARGVGGPIQETQYF
TRBV19,TRBJ1-5,TRBD1,NA,TGTGCCAGTAGTAGGACAGGGCGGAGCAATCAGCCCCAGCATTTT,CASSRTGRSNQPQHF
TRBV18,TRBJ1-2,NA,NA,TGTGCCAGCTCACCAGTAGGGGACGGGTTCTATGGCTACACCTTC,CASSPVGDGFYGYTF
TRBV7-9,TRBJ1-2,NA,NA,TGTGCCAGCAGCTTCGACGGTAACTATGGCTACACCTTC,CASSFDGNYGYTF
TRBV28,TRBJ2-7,NA,once,TGTGCCAGCAGTTCCGCCGACCGGGGCTCCCCCTACGAGCAGTACTTC,CASSSADRGSPYEQYF
TRBV28,TRBJ2-3,TRBD1,NA,TGTGCCAGCAGTTCCCGAGGGACAGGGATCGCAGATACGCAGTATTTT,CASSSRGTGIADTQYF
TRBV6-5,TRBJ1-1,NA,NA,TGTGCCAGCAGTTATAAAGCCATGAACACTGAAGCTTTCTTT,CASSYKAMNTEAFF
TRBV5-8,TRBJ1-1,NA,NA,TGTGCCAGCAGCTTGGTTATGGGAACTGAAGCTTTCTTT,CASSLVMGTEAFF
TRBV3-1/TRBV3-2,TRBJ1-1,NA,NA,TGTGCCAGCAGCCCATCCGGGGGTAGCACTGAAGCTTTCTTT,CASSPSGGSTEAFF
TRBV10-3,TRBJ2-2,TRBD1,NA,TGTGCCATCAGTACTGGGACAGGGGTCGGCACCGGGGAGCTGTTTTTT,CAISTGTGVGTGELFF
TRBV11-3,TRBJ2-5,TRBD2,NA,TGTGCCAGCAGCCCAGGACTAGCGGGGGTACAAGAGACCCAGTACTTC,CASSPGLAGVQETQYF
TRBV5-8,TRBJ2-7,NA,NA,TGTGCCAGCAGCTCAGAATGGTTCTGGGCAGGGAAGACCTACGAGCAGTACTTC,CASSSEWFWAGKTYEQYF
TRBV6-5,TRBJ2-3,NA,once,TGTGCCAGCAGTCCGTGGCCCTCTCTCACAGATACGCAGTATTTT,CASSPWPSLTDTQYF
TRBV11-1,TRBJ1-3,NA,NA,TGTGCCAGCAGCTTAGAAGCAGTCAGAAACACCATATATTTT,CASSLEAVRNTIYF
TRBV2,TRBJ2-1,TRBD2,NA,TGTGCCAGCAGTCTCCGGACTAGCGGGGGGGCAGGTGAGCAGTTCTTC,CASSLRTSGGAGEQFF
TRBV5-1,TRBJ2-7,NA,once,TGCGCCAGCCGGGGGCAGGGGCACGACGAGCAGTACTTC,CASRGQGHDEQYF
TRBV28,TRBJ2-2,TRBD1,NA,TGTGCCAGCAGTTTCTTACAGGGGGCGGACACCGGGGAGCTGTTTTTT,CASSFLQGADTGELFF
TRBV9,TRBJ2-3,NA,NA,TGTGCCAGCAGCGCCACCCCACGGGGAGGTTTTGCAGATACGCAGTATTTT,CASSATPRGGFADTQYF
TRBV9,TRBJ2-3,NA,NA,TGTGCCAGCAGCGTAGACGTCGGGGGGCCAGATACGCAGTATTTT,CASSVDVGGPDTQYF
TRBV20-1,TRBJ2-5,NA,NA,TGCAGTGCTAGTTGGGGCGCCCGGGAGACCCAGTACTTC,CSASWGARETQYF
TRBV20-1,TRBJ1-1,NA,NA,TGCAGGGGGAGGTATGGCACTGAAGCTTTCTTT,CRGRYGTEAFF
TRBV20-1,TRBJ2-5,TRBD2,NA,TGCAGTGCTAGTAAGGCGGGGGGGCGAGATGAGACCCAGTACTTC,CSASKAGGRDETQYF
TRBV6-5,TRBJ2-2,TRBD1,NA,TGTGCCAGCAGTCTGGGGGACAGGCTCACCGGGGAGCTGTTTTTT,CASSLGDRLTGELFF
TRBV27,TRBJ1-6,TRBD1,NA,TGTGCCAGCAGTTCGTTCGGGACAGAAAGACAATTTGTATATAATTCACCCCTCCACTTT,CASSSFGTERQFVYNSPLHF
TRBV9,TRBJ2-7,TRBD2,once,TGTGCCAGCAGCCACGGGGCGGGGGAGTTAACCGAGCAGTACTTC,CASSHGAGELTEQYF
TRBV2,TRBJ2-3,TRBD2,NA,TGTGCCAGCAGAGCGGGACTAGCGGAGTATTTT,CASRAGLAEYF
TRBV28,TRBJ1-5,NA,NA,TGTGCCAGCAGTTTTGGACAAACCCATCAGCCCCAGCATTTT,CASSFGQTHQPQHF
TRBV28,TRBJ1-5,NA,NA,TGTGCCAGCAGTGTGCGGGGGAAGGCGAGCAATCAGCCCCAGCATTTT,CASSVRGKASNQPQHF
TRBV5-6,TRBJ1-1,NA,NA,TGTGCCAGCAGCTTGTCAGGTCGGACTGAAGCTTTCTTT,CASSLSGRTEAFF
TRBV6-1,TRBJ2-7,TRBD1,few,TGTGCCAGCAGTGTAATTGGGACAGGGGGCTACACCTACGAGCAGTACTTC,CASSVIGTGGYTYEQYF
TRBV5-5,TRBJ1-1,NA,NA,TGTGCCAGCAGCTTTGTAAGCACTGAAGCTTTCTTT,CASSFVSTEAFF
TRBV5-5,TRBJ1-2,NA,NA,TGTGCCAGCAGCTTCGGCACAGTTGGCTACACCTTC,CASSFGTVGYTF
TRBV5-5,TRBJ1-3,NA,once,TGTGCCAGCCGTCATGGGACGGCGGACACCATATATTTT,CASRHGTADTIYF
TRBV7-9,TRBJ2-5,TRBD1,once,TGTGCCAGCAGCCGACCAGGGGGCCGGAGTGAGACCCAGTACTTC,CASSRPGGRSETQYF
TRBV4-1,TRBJ1-4,TRBD1,once,TGCGCCAGCAGCCAAGAGGACAGGCCAGGAGAAAAACTGTTTTTT,CASSQEDRPGEKLFF
TRBV28,TRBJ1-4,NA,few,TGTGCCAGCAGTTCAGGACGGACAACTAATGAAAAACTGTTTTTT,CASSSGRTTNEKLFF
TRBV19,TRBJ2-7,NA,NA,TGTGCCAGTAGTCCCCGGTGGGGCAGGGGCGGCTACGAGCAGTACTTC,CASSPRWGRGGYEQYF
TRBV27,TRBJ2-7,NA,NA,TGTGCCAGCAGTCCGGACAGTTTAATCTACGAGCAGTACTTC,CASSPDSLIYEQYF
TRBV6-5,TRBJ1-1,NA,NA,TGTGCCAGCAGTTCCGCCAGGGAAAGGGACACTGAAGCTTTCTTT,CASSSARERDTEAFF
TRBV7-9,TRBJ1-6,NA,NA,TGTGCCATCTTTACTCGGGGGGGAACGAGGAATTCACCCCTCCACTTT,CAIFTRGGTRNSPLHF